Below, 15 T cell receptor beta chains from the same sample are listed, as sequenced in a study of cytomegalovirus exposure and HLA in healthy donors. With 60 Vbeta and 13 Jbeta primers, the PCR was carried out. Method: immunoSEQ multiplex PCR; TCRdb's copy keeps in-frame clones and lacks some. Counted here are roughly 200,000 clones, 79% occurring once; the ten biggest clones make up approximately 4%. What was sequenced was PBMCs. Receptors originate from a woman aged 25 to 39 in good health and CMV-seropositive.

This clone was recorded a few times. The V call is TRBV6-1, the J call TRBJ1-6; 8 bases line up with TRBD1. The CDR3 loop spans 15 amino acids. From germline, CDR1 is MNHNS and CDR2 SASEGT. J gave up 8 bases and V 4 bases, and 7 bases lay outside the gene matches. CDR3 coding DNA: TGTGCCAGCAGTGCCCAGGGGGCTACTGATTCACCCCTCCACTTT. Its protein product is CASSAQGATDSPLHF.

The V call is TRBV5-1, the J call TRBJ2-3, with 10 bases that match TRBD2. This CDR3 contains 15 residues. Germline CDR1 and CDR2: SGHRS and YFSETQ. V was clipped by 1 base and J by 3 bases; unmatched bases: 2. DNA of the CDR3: TGCGCCAGCAGCTTGACACTAGCGGGGACAGATACGCAGTATTTT. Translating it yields CASSLTLAGTDTQYF.

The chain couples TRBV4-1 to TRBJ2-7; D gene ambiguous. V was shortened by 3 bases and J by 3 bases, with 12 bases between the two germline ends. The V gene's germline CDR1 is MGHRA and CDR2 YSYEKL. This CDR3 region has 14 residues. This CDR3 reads CASSQGRNSYEQYF. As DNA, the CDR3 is TGCGCCAGCAGCCAGGGCCGGAACAGCTACGAGCAGTACTTC.

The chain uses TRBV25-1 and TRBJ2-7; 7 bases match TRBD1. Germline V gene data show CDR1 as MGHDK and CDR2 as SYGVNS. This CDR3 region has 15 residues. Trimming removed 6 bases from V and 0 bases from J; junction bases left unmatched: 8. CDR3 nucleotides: TGTGCCAGCAGGAAGACCGGGACAGACTCCTACGAGCAGTACTTC. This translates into CASRKTGTDSYEQYF.

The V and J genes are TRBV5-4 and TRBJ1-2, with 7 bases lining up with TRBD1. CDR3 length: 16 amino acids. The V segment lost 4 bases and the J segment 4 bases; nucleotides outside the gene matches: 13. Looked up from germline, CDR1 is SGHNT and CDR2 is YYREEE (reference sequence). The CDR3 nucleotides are TGTGCCAGCAGCCACTCGACCATGACAGGGCCCTATGGCTACACCTTC. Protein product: CASSHSTMTGPYGYTF.

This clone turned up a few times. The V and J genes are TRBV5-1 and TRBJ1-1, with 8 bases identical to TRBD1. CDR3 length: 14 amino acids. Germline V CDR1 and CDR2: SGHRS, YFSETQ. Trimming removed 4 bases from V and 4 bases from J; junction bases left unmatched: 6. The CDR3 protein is CASSTTGVGTEAFF. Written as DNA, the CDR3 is TGCGCCAGCAGCACGACAGGGGTAGGCACTGAAGCTTTCTTT.

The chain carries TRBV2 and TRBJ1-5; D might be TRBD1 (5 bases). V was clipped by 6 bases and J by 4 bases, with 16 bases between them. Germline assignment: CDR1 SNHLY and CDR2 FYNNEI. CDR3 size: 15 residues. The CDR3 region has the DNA TGTGCCAGCAGATGGGACCCCGGGGGGAATCAGCCCCAGCATTTT. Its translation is CASRWDPGGNQPQHF.

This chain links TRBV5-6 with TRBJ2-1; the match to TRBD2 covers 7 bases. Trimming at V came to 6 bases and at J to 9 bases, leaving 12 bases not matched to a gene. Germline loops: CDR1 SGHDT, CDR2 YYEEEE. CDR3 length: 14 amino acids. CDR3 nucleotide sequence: TGTGCCAGCACCCTGGGACTACCCTCAAGTGAGCAGTTCTTC. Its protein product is CASTLGLPSSEQFF.

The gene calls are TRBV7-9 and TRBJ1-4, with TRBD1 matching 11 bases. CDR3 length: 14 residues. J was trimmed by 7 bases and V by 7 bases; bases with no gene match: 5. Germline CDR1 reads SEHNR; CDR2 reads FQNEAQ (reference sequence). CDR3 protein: CASTQDRGPEKLFF. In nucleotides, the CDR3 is TGTGCCAGCACTCAGGACAGGGGGCCTGAAAAACTGTTTTTT.

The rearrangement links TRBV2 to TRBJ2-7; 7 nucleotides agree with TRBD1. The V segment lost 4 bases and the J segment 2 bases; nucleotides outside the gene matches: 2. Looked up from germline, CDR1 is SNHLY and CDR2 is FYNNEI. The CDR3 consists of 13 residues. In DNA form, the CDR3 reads TGTGCCAGCAGTGCGGACAGGACCTACGAGCAGTACTTC. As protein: CASSADRTYEQYF.

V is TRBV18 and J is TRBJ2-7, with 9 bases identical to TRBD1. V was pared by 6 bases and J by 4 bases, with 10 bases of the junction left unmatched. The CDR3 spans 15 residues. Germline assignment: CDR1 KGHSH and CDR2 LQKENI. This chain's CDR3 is CASSPGTGRGYEQYF. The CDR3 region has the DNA TGTGCCAGCTCCCCCGGGACAGGGAGAGGGTACGAGCAGTACTTC. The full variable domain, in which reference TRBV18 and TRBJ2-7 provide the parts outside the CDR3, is NAGVMQNPRHLVRRRGQEARLRCSPMKGHSHVYWYRQLPEEGLKFMVYLQKENIIDESGMPKERFSAEFPKEGPSILRIQQVVRGDSAAYFCASSPGTGRGYEQYFGPGTRLTVT.

The CDR3: CSASFNTEAFF. The CDR3 coding sequence is TGCAGTGCTAGCTTTAACACTGAAGCTTTCTTT. The V call is TRBV20-1, the J call TRBJ1-1, with D hard to call. This CDR3 spans 11 amino acids. Trimming cost V 3 bases and J 2 bases, with 4 bases left between them. Germline CDR1 reads DFQATT; CDR2 reads SNEGSKA (reference sequence).

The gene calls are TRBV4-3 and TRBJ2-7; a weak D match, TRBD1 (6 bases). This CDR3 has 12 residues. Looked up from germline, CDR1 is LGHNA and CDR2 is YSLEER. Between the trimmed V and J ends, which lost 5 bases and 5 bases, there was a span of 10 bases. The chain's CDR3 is CASSETGNEQYF. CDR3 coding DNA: TGCGCCAGCAGCGAAACAGGGAACGAGCAGTACTTC.

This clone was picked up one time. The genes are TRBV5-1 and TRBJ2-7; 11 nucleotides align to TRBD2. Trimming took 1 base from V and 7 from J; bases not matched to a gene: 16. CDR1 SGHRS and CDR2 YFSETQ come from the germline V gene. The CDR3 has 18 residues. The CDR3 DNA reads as TGCGCCAGCAGCTTGAGGGCACCGGGACTAGCGGACCTCTGGGAGCAGTACTTC. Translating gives CASSLRAPGLADLWEQYF.

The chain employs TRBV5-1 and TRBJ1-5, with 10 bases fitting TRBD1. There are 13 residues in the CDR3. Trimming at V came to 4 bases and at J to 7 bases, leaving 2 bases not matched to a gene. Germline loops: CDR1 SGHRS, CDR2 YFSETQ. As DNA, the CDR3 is TGCGCCAGCAGCACGGGACAGGGGCAGCCCCAGCATTTT. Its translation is CASSTGQGQPQHF.